Here is one TCR beta chain with its context. What it binds is unknown. These data originate in a study of cytomegalovirus exposure and HLA in healthy donors. Study-level findings and limits: The availability of immune exposure information extended only to CMV serostatus.

PCR amplification relied on 60 Vbeta primers (plus 13 Jbeta primers). Repertoires were generated with immunoSEQ multiplex PCR, while TCRdb's copy carries only in-frame clones and drops some. The sample lists 140,000 to 150,000 clones, 73% occurring once. Germline CDR1 is SGHTA and CDR2 is FQGNSA. This CDR3 region has 17 residues. Trimming took 3 bases from V and 0 from J, leaving 14 bases between them. This chain joins TRBV7-2 and TRBJ1-4, with D perhaps matching TRBD1 (6 bases). Sequenced sample: PBMCs. This sequence was found in a woman aged 18 to 35 in good health and CMV-seronegative. CDR3 nucleotide sequence: TGTGCCAGCAGCTTGGCGGGGGGCGGCGCAACTAATGAAAAACTGTTTTTT. Amino acid sequence: CASSLAGGGATNEKLFF.